This T cell receptor beta chain was profiled in a study of blood T cell repertoires in COVID-19. Overall study context: PBMCs, B-cell-depleted T cells, or T cells provided the cDNA or gDNA that made up the material.

This clone was seen just once. Some clones are missing from TCRdb's copy, which holds only in-frame ones; the method was immunoSEQ multiplex PCR. The sample has about 200,000 clones; over 75% are singletons. This CDR3 comprises 15 residues. V dropped 4 bases and J dropped 4 bases, with 17 bases sitting between them. Germline V CDR1 and CDR2: SGHRS, YFSETQ. The clonotype originates from a middle-aged man with acute or convalescent COVID-19. The sample taken for sequencing was peripheral blood. This chain links TRBV5-1 with TRBJ1-1; D might be TRBD1 (6 bases). Here the CDR3 DNA reads TGCGCCAGCAGCGAAGACAGGTTGATTGGCACTGAAGCTTTCTTT. Protein: CASSEDRLIGTEAFF.